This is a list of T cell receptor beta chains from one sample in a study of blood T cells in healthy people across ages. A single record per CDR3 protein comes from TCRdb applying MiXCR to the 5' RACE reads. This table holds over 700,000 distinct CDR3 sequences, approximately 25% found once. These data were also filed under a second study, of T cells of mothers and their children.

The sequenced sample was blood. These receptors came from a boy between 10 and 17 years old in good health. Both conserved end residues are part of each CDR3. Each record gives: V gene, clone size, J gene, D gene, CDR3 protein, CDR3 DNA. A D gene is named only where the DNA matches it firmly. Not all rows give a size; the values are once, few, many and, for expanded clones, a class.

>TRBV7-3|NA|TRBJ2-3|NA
CASSLWPDPDTQYF
TGTGCCAGCAGCTTATGGCCAGATCCAGATACGCAGTATTTT
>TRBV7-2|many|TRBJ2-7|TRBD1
CASSLRGQGAYEQYF
TGTGCCAGCAGCCTAAGGGGACAGGGGGCTTACGAGCAGTACTTC
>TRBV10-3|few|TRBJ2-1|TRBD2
CAISDPLAGYNEQFF
TGTGCCATCAGTGACCCGCTAGCGGGGTACAATGAGCAGTTCTTC
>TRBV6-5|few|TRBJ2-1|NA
CASTSTSYNEQFF
TGTGCCAGCACCTCGACTAGTTACAATGAGCAGTTCTTC
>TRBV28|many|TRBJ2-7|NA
CASSLPGAEQYF
TGCGCCAGCAGCTTGCCAGGGGCCGAGCAGTACTTC
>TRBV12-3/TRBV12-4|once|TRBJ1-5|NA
CASIPDGENQPQHF
TGTGCCAGCATCCCGGACGGAGAAAATCAGCCCCAGCATTTT
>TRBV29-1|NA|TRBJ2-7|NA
CSVEDPFAGQGSEQYF
TGCAGCGTTGAAGATCCTTTCGCGGGGCAGGGATCCGAGCAGTACTTC
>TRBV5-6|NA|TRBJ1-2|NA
CASSLAGRQSYGYTF
TGTGCCAGCAGCTTGGCCGGACGACAAAGCTATGGCTACACCTTC
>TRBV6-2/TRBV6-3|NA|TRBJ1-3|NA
CASSYSETGPNSGNTIYF
TGTGCCAGCAGTTACTCGGAGACAGGTCCGAACTCTGGAAACACCATATATTTT
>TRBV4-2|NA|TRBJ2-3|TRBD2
CASSQEDSGGTDTQYF
TGTGCCAGCAGCCAAGAAGACAGCGGGGGCACAGATACGCAGTATTTT
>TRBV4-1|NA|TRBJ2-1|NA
CASSQEALTEQFF
TGCGCCAGCAGCCAAGAGGCCCTCACGGAGCAGTTCTTC
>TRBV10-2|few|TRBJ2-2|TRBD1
CASSGLGTANTGELFF
TGCGCCAGCAGTGGATTAGGGACAGCGAACACCGGGGAGCTGTTTTTT
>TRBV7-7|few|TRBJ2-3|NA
CASTPLTAGGDTQYF
TGTGCTAGCACCCCTCTCACCGCTGGGGGAGATACGCAGTATTTT
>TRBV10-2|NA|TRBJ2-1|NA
CASIAGWDSYNEQFF
TGCGCCAGCATCGCGGGGTGGGACTCCTACAATGAGCAGTTCTTC
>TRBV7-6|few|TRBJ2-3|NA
CASSGGAGTDTQYF
TGTGCCAGCAGCGGGGGTGCTGGCACAGATACGCAGTATTTT
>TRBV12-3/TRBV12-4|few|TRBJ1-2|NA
CASSFATPNYGYTF
TGTGCCAGCAGTTTTGCAACCCCTAACTATGGCTACACCTTC
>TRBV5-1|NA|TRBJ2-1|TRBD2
CASGKVLAGAFTYNEQFF
TGCGCCAGCGGGAAAGTTCTAGCGGGGGCCTTCACCTACAATGAGCAGTTCTTC
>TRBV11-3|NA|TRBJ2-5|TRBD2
CASSLDGLAVEETQYF
TGTGCCAGCAGCTTAGACGGACTAGCGGTCGAGGAGACCCAGTACTTC
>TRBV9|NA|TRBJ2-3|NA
CASSVAAGITDTQYF
TGTGCCAGCAGCGTAGCTGCAGGGATCACAGATACGCAGTATTTT
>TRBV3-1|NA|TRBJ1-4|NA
CASSQDTPWGGEKLFF
TGTGCCAGCAGCCAAGATACGCCCTGGGGGGGCGAAAAACTGTTTTTT
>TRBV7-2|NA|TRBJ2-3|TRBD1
CASSSVGQGERYF
TGTGCCAGCAGCTCCGTGGGGCAGGGGGAGAGGTATTTT
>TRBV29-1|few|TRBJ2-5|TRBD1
CSVPGEGGGHLETQYF
TGCAGCGTTCCCGGGGAAGGGGGCGGTCATCTGGAGACCCAGTACTTC
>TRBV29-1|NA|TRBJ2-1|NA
CSTRAVGDEQFF
TGCAGCACCCGGGCCGTGGGGGATGAGCAGTTCTTC
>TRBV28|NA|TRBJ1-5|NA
CASARQGSNQPQHF
TGTGCCAGCGCTCGCCAGGGTAGCAATCAGCCCCAGCATTTT
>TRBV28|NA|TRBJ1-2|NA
CASSSARSWVNYGYTF
TGTGCCAGCAGTTCAGCCAGGTCCTGGGTTAACTATGGCTACACCTTC
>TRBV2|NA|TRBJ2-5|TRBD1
CASNGQERETQYF
TGTGCCAGCAACGGACAGGAAAGAGAGACCCAGTACTTC
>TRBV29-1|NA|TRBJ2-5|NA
CSVKLVPQETQYF
TGCAGCGTTAAACTAGTCCCCCAAGAGACCCAGTACTTC
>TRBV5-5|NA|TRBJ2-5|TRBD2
CASTVGAGALGETQYF
TGTGCCAGCACCGTGGGCGCGGGAGCCTTAGGGGAGACCCAGTACTTC
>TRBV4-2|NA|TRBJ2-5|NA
CASSQMTGQYGGTQYF
TGTGCCAGCAGCCAAATGACTGGTCAGTACGGCGGGACCCAGTACTTC
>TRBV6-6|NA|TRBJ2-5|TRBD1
CASRADRVWETQYF
TGTGCCAGCAGAGCGGACAGGGTTTGGGAGACCCAGTACTTC
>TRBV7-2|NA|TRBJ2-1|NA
CASRGRGRNEQFF
TGTGCCAGCAGGGGGAGAGGGCGTAATGAGCAGTTCTTC
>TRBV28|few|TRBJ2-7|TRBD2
CASSLGLAGGVHEQYF
TGTGCCAGCAGTTTGGGGCTAGCGGGAGGGGTCCACGAGCAGTACTTC
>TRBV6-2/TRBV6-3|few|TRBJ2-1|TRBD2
CASSFLAGEYNEQFF
TGTGCCAGCAGTTTCCTAGCGGGAGAGTACAATGAGCAGTTCTTC
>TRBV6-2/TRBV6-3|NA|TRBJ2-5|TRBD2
CASSLEVAGERETQYF
TGTGCCAGCAGTTTAGAGGTAGCGGGCGAGCGAGAGACCCAGTACTTC
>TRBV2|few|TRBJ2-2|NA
CASSGDGTGELFF
TGTGCCAGCAGTGGAGACGGGACCGGGGAGCTGTTTTTT
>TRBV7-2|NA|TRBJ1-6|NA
CASNLEDKRSPLHF
TGTGCCAGCAACTTAGAGGACAAACGGTCACCCCTCCACTTT
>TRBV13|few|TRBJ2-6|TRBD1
CASSHGSRQGPGANVLTF
TGTGCCAGCAGCCATGGTAGTCGACAGGGCCCCGGGGCCAACGTCCTGACTTTC
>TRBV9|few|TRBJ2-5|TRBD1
CASNNDRGLEETQYF
TGTGCCAGCAACAACGACAGGGGTTTGGAAGAGACCCAGTACTTC
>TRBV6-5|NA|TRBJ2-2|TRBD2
CASSYSSSGGNGELFF
TGTGCCAGCAGTTACTCGTCTAGCGGGGGGAACGGGGAGCTGTTTTTT
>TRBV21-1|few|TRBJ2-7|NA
CASSTRTVDEQYF
TGTGCCAGCAGCACCCGGACAGTTGACGAGCAGTACTTC
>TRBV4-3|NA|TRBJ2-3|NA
CASSPGESWGLGDTQYF
TGCGCCAGCAGCCCGGGGGAATCGTGGGGATTGGGGGATACGCAGTATTTT
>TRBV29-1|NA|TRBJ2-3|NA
CSVVPEGDTQYF
TGCAGCGTTGTACCCGAGGGAGATACGCAGTATTTT
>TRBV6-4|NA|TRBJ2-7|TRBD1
CASSADGTGGEKQYF
TGTGCCAGCAGTGCCGACGGGACAGGGGGGGAAAAGCAGTACTTC
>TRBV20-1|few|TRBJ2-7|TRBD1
CSARGYPGQQYEQYF
TGCAGTGCTAGAGGATACCCGGGACAGCAATACGAGCAGTACTTC